The present T cell receptor (beta chain) was sequenced within a study of a mutant IDH1 vaccine in newly diagnosed glioma. Overall study: Those enrolled had earlier been treated with radiotherapy, temozolomide, or both, mostly both. General study findings and limits: Pseudoprogression appeared unlinked to shifts in leading peripheral T cell clonotypes.

Noted time point: week 5, during vaccination. Each dose delivered 300 ug of mutant IDH1 20-mer peptide subcutaneously with imiquimod. New WHO grade 3 or 4 IDH1-mutant, ATRX-lost astrocytomas were present in all donors. In its sample, this clone was seen a few times. What it binds is unknown. Sequencing used immunoSEQ multiplex PCR; TCRdb keeps in-frame clones, though not all of them. Counted here are 45,000 to 60,000 clones, around 80% occurring once; the ten biggest clones make up about 5.2%. The germline CDR1 and CDR2 sequences are SNHLY and FYNNEI. The CDR3 is 13 residues long. V lost 5 bases and J lost 0, with 5 bases in between.

The source was PBMCs, collected from a glioma patient whose treatment included an IDH1 peptide vaccine. This sequence originates from a man in his fifties with glioma. J is TRBJ2-1 and V is TRBV2; no definite D call. The DNA for the CDR3 is TGTGCCAGCAGTCTTGACTCCTACAATGAGCAGTTCTTC. Translation gives CASSLDSYNEQFF.